This paragraph reports one T cell receptor beta chain. Only in-frame clones appear in the TCRdb table, and some are missing; sequencing was by immunoSEQ multiplex PCR. This sample has 300,000 or so clones, with around 87% found just once. The CDR3 covers 15 residues. Trimming removed 7 bases from V and 0 bases from J; junction bases left unmatched: 4. Germline CDR1 is LNHNV and CDR2 is YYDKDF (reference sequence). This sample stems from a study of blood T cell repertoires in COVID-19. About the research overall: Donors in the United States, Italy and Spain gave samples during acute or convalescent COVID-19. T cells, B-cell-depleted T cells, or PBMCs provided the cDNA or gDNA that served as material.

The sequenced sample was peripheral blood. The receptor was isolated from a woman aged 45-59 years who had recovered from COVID-19. The chain uses TRBV15 and TRBJ2-2, with TRBD2 matching over 8 bases. Here the CDR3 reads CATIVGGANTGELFF. The DNA for the CDR3 is TGTGCCACCATAGTCGGGGGGGCGAACACCGGGGAGCTGTTTTTT.